This is a list of T cell receptor beta chains from one sample in a study of OX40 agonist ivuxolimab in advanced cancers. Sequencing used immunoSEQ multiplex PCR; TCRdb keeps in-frame clones, though not all of them. The table records 40,000 to 60,000 clones, 75% to 80% of them present only once. Sequenced here: CD4+ or CD8+ T cells sorted from blood, sampled in a trial of the OX40 agonist ivuxolimab. The receptor set was obtained from an adult with an advanced solid tumor such as melanoma, head and neck, liver or kidney cancer. CDR3s include the opening cysteine and the closing phenylalanine or tryptophan. A D gene is named only where the DNA matches it firmly. Clone size is stated in some rows and not others, as once, few, many or a class when expanded.

abundance: few; d_gene: .; v_gene: TRBV5-6; j_gene: TRBJ1-1; CDR3nt: TGTGCCAGCAGCTTCTTTTTGAACACTGAAGCTTTCTTT; CDR3aa: CASSFFLNTEAFF
abundance: .; d_gene: .; v_gene: TRBV18; j_gene: TRBJ1-1; CDR3nt: TGTGCCAGCTCACAAAAACAAAGCGGGGGCACGAACACTGAAGCTTTCTTT; CDR3aa: CASSQKQSGGTNTEAFF
abundance: .; d_gene: TRBD1; v_gene: TRBV2; j_gene: TRBJ2-5; CDR3nt: TGTGCCACCACAGGGGTTGAAGAGACCCAGTACTTC; CDR3aa: CATTGVEETQYF
abundance: .; d_gene: TRBD1; v_gene: TRBV9; j_gene: TRBJ2-3; CDR3nt: TGTGCCAGCAGCGTAGGGTCAGGGGGCACGCAGTATTTT; CDR3aa: CASSVGSGGTQYF
abundance: .; d_gene: .; v_gene: TRBV28; j_gene: TRBJ2-2; CDR3nt: TGTGCCAGCAGTGCTCATGAAGGACAGAGAGGTCCCGGGGAGCTGTTTTTT; CDR3aa: CASSAHEGQRGPGELFF
abundance: .; d_gene: .; v_gene: TRBV29-1; j_gene: TRBJ1-1; CDR3nt: TGCAGCGTTGATTGGGTGGAAATGAACACTGAAGCTTTCTTT; CDR3aa: CSVDWVEMNTEAFF
abundance: .; d_gene: .; v_gene: TRBV5-6; j_gene: TRBJ2-3; CDR3nt: TGTGCCAGCAGCCCCCGGACCTCGGGAGATACGCAGTATTTT; CDR3aa: CASSPRTSGDTQYF
abundance: .; d_gene: TRBD2; v_gene: TRBV12-5; j_gene: TRBJ2-3; CDR3nt: TGTGCTAGTGGTTTGGTACTAGCGGGAGCAGATACGCAGTATTTT; CDR3aa: CASGLVLAGADTQYF
abundance: once; d_gene: .; v_gene: TRBV7-2; j_gene: TRBJ2-7; CDR3nt: TGTGCCAGCAGCTTAGTAGAGGGGGCCTACGAGCAGTACTTC; CDR3aa: CASSLVEGAYEQYF
abundance: .; d_gene: TRBD1; v_gene: TRBV5-1; j_gene: TRBJ2-3; CDR3nt: TGCGCCAGCAGCTTGGCTCCCGGACAGGGTGCAGATACGCAGTATTTT; CDR3aa: CASSLAPGQGADTQYF
abundance: .; d_gene: .; v_gene: TRBV6-1; j_gene: TRBJ2-3; CDR3nt: TGTGCCAGCAGTGAAGGGACTAGCACAGATACGCAGTATTTT; CDR3aa: CASSEGTSTDTQYF
abundance: .; d_gene: TRBD2; v_gene: TRBV5-1; j_gene: TRBJ2-7; CDR3nt: TGCGCCAGCAGCTTGGCCGGAGCGGGAGGGTCCTACGAGCAGTACTTC; CDR3aa: CASSLAGAGGSYEQYF
abundance: few; d_gene: .; v_gene: TRBV6-5; j_gene: TRBJ2-2; CDR3nt: TGTGCCAGCAGTTACTCGAATCCCCCAGAAACCGGGGAGCTGTTTTTT; CDR3aa: CASSYSNPPETGELFF
abundance: few; d_gene: TRBD1; v_gene: TRBV7-8; j_gene: TRBJ1-2; CDR3nt: TGTGCCAGCAGCCTAGGGACAGCCAGTCCCTATGGCTACACCTTC; CDR3aa: CASSLGTASPYGYTF
abundance: .; d_gene: TRBD1; v_gene: TRBV19; j_gene: TRBJ2-7; CDR3nt: TGTGCCAGTAGTATGGACAGGGATGTCCCCGAGCAGTACTTC; CDR3aa: CASSMDRDVPEQYF
abundance: .; d_gene: .; v_gene: TRBV7-8; j_gene: TRBJ2-2; CDR3nt: TGTGCCAGCAGCTTATCGGGCGATTACACCGGGGAGCTGTTTTTT; CDR3aa: CASSLSGDYTGELFF
abundance: .; d_gene: TRBD1; v_gene: TRBV5-1; j_gene: TRBJ1-6; CDR3nt: TGCGCCAGCAGCTCCGGACAGGGCTCCTCACCCCTCCACTTT; CDR3aa: CASSSGQGSSPLHF
abundance: .; d_gene: .; v_gene: TRBV5-6; j_gene: TRBJ2-7; CDR3nt: TGTGCCAGCAGCCGTTCCTACGAGCAGTACTTC; CDR3aa: CASSRSYEQYF
abundance: .; d_gene: TRBD1; v_gene: TRBV7-8; j_gene: TRBJ2-7; CDR3nt: TGTGCCAGTCAACAGGGGTTCGAGCAGTACTTC; CDR3aa: CASQQGFEQYF
abundance: .; d_gene: .; v_gene: TRBV4-3; j_gene: TRBJ2-7; CDR3nt: TGCGCCAGCAGCCAAGATCCGGCAGGGGCCTACGAGCAGTACTTC; CDR3aa: CASSQDPAGAYEQYF
abundance: .; d_gene: .; v_gene: TRBV15; j_gene: TRBJ1-6; CDR3nt: TGTGCCACCAGCAGAGCCTACAGTCTTGCTTCACCCCTCCACTTT; CDR3aa: CATSRAYSLASPLHF
abundance: .; d_gene: .; v_gene: TRBV4-1; j_gene: TRBJ2-7; CDR3nt: TGCGCCAGCAGCCAAGAGGACACCTCCTACGAGCAGTACTTC; CDR3aa: CASSQEDTSYEQYF
abundance: .; d_gene: .; v_gene: TRBV5-6; j_gene: TRBJ1-1; CDR3nt: TGTGCCAGCAGCTTGGATTACACTGAAGCTTTCTTT; CDR3aa: CASSLDYTEAFF
abundance: .; d_gene: .; v_gene: TRBV10-3; j_gene: TRBJ1-2; CDR3nt: TGTGCCATAACCTCTAATTATGGCTACACCTTC; CDR3aa: CAITSNYGYTF
abundance: once; d_gene: .; v_gene: TRBV5-4; j_gene: TRBJ2-3; CDR3nt: TGTGCCAGCAGCTTGGAGGCTAGTGGCACAGATACGCAGTATTTT; CDR3aa: CASSLEASGTDTQYF
abundance: .; d_gene: .; v_gene: TRBV18; j_gene: TRBJ1-2; CDR3nt: TGTGCCAGCTCACCACAGACAGACAGTTCGTCGTTCGGCTACACCTTC; CDR3aa: CASSPQTDSSSFGYTF
abundance: .; d_gene: .; v_gene: TRBV7-8; j_gene: TRBJ2-1; CDR3nt: TGTGCCAGCAGCCGAACCGGGACTGGCTACAATGAGCAGTTCTTC; CDR3aa: CASSRTGTGYNEQFF
abundance: .; d_gene: TRBD2; v_gene: TRBV4-1; j_gene: TRBJ2-1; CDR3nt: TGCGCCAGCAGCCAAGGCGGTCCCCTAGCGGGAGCAGGATCCTACAATGAGCAGTTCTTC; CDR3aa: CASSQGGPLAGAGSYNEQFF
abundance: .; d_gene: TRBD1; v_gene: TRBV30; j_gene: TRBJ1-2; CDR3nt: TGTGCCTCGCAGGGGGGCCCCTATGGCTACACCTTC; CDR3aa: CASQGGPYGYTF
abundance: once; d_gene: .; v_gene: TRBV5-1; j_gene: TRBJ2-2; CDR3nt: TGCGCCAGCAGCAGATACGGGGAGCTGTTTTTT; CDR3aa: CASSRYGELFF
abundance: .; d_gene: TRBD1; v_gene: TRBV4-1; j_gene: TRBJ1-1; CDR3nt: TGCGCCAGCAGCCATAGGACAGGGGACACTGAAGCTTTCTTT; CDR3aa: CASSHRTGDTEAFF
abundance: .; d_gene: TRBD1; v_gene: TRBV2; j_gene: TRBJ2-7; CDR3nt: TGTGCCAGCGGCCGGGACAGAGCCTACGAGCAGTACTTC; CDR3aa: CASGRDRAYEQYF
abundance: many; d_gene: .; v_gene: TRBV6-6; j_gene: TRBJ1-1; CDR3nt: TGTGCCAGCAGTTACCCCGGGGGAGCAAACACTGAAGCTTTCTTT; CDR3aa: CASSYPGGANTEAFF
abundance: .; d_gene: TRBD1; v_gene: TRBV5-1; j_gene: TRBJ2-7; CDR3nt: TGCGCCAGCAATTTTCGGACAGGAAGGGGCGAGCAGTACTTC; CDR3aa: CASNFRTGRGEQYF
abundance: once; d_gene: .; v_gene: TRBV7-2; j_gene: TRBJ2-7; CDR3nt: TGTGCCAGCAGCTTAGGGGAATACGAGCAGTACTTC; CDR3aa: CASSLGEYEQYF
abundance: .; d_gene: TRBD1; v_gene: TRBV4-1; j_gene: TRBJ2-2; CDR3nt: TGCGCCAGCAGCCTAGCCGGACAGGGGAACACCGGGGAGCTGTTTTTT; CDR3aa: CASSLAGQGNTGELFF
abundance: few; d_gene: .; v_gene: TRBV30; j_gene: TRBJ1-2; CDR3nt: TGTGCCTGGAGTGTTCAGGGCGGCTACACCTTC; CDR3aa: CAWSVQGGYTF
abundance: .; d_gene: TRBD2; v_gene: TRBV7-9; j_gene: TRBJ2-1; CDR3nt: TGTGCCAGCAGCTCGACTAGCATCTCCTACAATGAGCAGTTCTTC; CDR3aa: CASSSTSISYNEQFF
abundance: .; d_gene: .; v_gene: TRBV11-3; j_gene: TRBJ1-1; CDR3nt: TGTGCCAGCAGCGCGGGGGGGGCGAACACTGAAGCTTTCTTT; CDR3aa: CASSAGGANTEAFF
abundance: .; d_gene: .; v_gene: TRBV14; j_gene: TRBJ1-2; CDR3nt: TGTGCCAGCAGCCAAAATCAGGCTTCTAACTATGGCTACACCTTC; CDR3aa: CASSQNQASNYGYTF
abundance: .; d_gene: .; v_gene: TRBV21-1; j_gene: TRBJ2-1; CDR3nt: TGTGCCAGCAGCAAAGTAGCAGGGGAGAGAGGAAATTCCTACAATGAGCAGTTCTTC; CDR3aa: CASSKVAGERGNSYNEQFF
abundance: .; d_gene: TRBD2; v_gene: TRBV4-1; j_gene: TRBJ2-3; CDR3nt: TGCGCCAGCAGCCTTTCGAGCGGGAGTGAAGATACGCAGTATTTT; CDR3aa: CASSLSSGSEDTQYF
abundance: .; d_gene: .; v_gene: TRBV2; j_gene: TRBJ2-1; CDR3nt: TGTGCCAGCAGTGAAGCCCCTGGGGCTGAGCAGTTCTTC; CDR3aa: CASSEAPGAEQFF
abundance: .; d_gene: .; v_gene: TRBV27; j_gene: TRBJ2-2; CDR3nt: TGTGCCAGCAGCTTCTTGGGGTTCACCGGGGAGCTGTTTTTT; CDR3aa: CASSFLGFTGELFF
abundance: few; d_gene: .; v_gene: TRBV7-2; j_gene: TRBJ1-1; CDR3nt: TGTGCCAGCAGCTTAGAAGGAGATATGAACACTGAAGCTTTCTTT; CDR3aa: CASSLEGDMNTEAFF
abundance: .; d_gene: .; v_gene: TRBV19; j_gene: TRBJ1-1; CDR3nt: TGTGCCAGTAGTATAGGGGGGACGAACACTGAAGCTTTCTTT; CDR3aa: CASSIGGTNTEAFF